This T cell receptor (beta chain) appears in the sequencing data of a study of blood T cell repertoires in COVID-19. The CDR3 has 15 residues. Germline CDR1 is LGHDT and CDR2 is YNNKEL (reference sequence). V was shortened by 0 bases and J by 4 bases, with 11 bases between the two germline ends. Per the authors' pipeline: Amplified reference gene primers provided the basis for estimating nucleated cell counts. The repertoire was sequenced with immunoSEQ multiplex PCR; TCRdb's copy has only in-frame clones and lacks some. V and J calls and clone size are as listed in that table; D and trimming were resolved from the DNA. The sample has around 200,000 clones; around 83% are singletons.

This sequence joins TRBV3-1 (or the pseudogene TRBV3-2) and TRBJ2-3; D remains ambiguous. The sequenced sample consisted of peripheral blood. The TCR comes from a man aged 35-49 years with active or convalescent COVID-19. This CDR3 is CASSQDESFADTQYF. CDR3 bases: TGTGCCAGCAGCCAAGATGAGAGTTTCGCAGATACGCAGTATTTT.